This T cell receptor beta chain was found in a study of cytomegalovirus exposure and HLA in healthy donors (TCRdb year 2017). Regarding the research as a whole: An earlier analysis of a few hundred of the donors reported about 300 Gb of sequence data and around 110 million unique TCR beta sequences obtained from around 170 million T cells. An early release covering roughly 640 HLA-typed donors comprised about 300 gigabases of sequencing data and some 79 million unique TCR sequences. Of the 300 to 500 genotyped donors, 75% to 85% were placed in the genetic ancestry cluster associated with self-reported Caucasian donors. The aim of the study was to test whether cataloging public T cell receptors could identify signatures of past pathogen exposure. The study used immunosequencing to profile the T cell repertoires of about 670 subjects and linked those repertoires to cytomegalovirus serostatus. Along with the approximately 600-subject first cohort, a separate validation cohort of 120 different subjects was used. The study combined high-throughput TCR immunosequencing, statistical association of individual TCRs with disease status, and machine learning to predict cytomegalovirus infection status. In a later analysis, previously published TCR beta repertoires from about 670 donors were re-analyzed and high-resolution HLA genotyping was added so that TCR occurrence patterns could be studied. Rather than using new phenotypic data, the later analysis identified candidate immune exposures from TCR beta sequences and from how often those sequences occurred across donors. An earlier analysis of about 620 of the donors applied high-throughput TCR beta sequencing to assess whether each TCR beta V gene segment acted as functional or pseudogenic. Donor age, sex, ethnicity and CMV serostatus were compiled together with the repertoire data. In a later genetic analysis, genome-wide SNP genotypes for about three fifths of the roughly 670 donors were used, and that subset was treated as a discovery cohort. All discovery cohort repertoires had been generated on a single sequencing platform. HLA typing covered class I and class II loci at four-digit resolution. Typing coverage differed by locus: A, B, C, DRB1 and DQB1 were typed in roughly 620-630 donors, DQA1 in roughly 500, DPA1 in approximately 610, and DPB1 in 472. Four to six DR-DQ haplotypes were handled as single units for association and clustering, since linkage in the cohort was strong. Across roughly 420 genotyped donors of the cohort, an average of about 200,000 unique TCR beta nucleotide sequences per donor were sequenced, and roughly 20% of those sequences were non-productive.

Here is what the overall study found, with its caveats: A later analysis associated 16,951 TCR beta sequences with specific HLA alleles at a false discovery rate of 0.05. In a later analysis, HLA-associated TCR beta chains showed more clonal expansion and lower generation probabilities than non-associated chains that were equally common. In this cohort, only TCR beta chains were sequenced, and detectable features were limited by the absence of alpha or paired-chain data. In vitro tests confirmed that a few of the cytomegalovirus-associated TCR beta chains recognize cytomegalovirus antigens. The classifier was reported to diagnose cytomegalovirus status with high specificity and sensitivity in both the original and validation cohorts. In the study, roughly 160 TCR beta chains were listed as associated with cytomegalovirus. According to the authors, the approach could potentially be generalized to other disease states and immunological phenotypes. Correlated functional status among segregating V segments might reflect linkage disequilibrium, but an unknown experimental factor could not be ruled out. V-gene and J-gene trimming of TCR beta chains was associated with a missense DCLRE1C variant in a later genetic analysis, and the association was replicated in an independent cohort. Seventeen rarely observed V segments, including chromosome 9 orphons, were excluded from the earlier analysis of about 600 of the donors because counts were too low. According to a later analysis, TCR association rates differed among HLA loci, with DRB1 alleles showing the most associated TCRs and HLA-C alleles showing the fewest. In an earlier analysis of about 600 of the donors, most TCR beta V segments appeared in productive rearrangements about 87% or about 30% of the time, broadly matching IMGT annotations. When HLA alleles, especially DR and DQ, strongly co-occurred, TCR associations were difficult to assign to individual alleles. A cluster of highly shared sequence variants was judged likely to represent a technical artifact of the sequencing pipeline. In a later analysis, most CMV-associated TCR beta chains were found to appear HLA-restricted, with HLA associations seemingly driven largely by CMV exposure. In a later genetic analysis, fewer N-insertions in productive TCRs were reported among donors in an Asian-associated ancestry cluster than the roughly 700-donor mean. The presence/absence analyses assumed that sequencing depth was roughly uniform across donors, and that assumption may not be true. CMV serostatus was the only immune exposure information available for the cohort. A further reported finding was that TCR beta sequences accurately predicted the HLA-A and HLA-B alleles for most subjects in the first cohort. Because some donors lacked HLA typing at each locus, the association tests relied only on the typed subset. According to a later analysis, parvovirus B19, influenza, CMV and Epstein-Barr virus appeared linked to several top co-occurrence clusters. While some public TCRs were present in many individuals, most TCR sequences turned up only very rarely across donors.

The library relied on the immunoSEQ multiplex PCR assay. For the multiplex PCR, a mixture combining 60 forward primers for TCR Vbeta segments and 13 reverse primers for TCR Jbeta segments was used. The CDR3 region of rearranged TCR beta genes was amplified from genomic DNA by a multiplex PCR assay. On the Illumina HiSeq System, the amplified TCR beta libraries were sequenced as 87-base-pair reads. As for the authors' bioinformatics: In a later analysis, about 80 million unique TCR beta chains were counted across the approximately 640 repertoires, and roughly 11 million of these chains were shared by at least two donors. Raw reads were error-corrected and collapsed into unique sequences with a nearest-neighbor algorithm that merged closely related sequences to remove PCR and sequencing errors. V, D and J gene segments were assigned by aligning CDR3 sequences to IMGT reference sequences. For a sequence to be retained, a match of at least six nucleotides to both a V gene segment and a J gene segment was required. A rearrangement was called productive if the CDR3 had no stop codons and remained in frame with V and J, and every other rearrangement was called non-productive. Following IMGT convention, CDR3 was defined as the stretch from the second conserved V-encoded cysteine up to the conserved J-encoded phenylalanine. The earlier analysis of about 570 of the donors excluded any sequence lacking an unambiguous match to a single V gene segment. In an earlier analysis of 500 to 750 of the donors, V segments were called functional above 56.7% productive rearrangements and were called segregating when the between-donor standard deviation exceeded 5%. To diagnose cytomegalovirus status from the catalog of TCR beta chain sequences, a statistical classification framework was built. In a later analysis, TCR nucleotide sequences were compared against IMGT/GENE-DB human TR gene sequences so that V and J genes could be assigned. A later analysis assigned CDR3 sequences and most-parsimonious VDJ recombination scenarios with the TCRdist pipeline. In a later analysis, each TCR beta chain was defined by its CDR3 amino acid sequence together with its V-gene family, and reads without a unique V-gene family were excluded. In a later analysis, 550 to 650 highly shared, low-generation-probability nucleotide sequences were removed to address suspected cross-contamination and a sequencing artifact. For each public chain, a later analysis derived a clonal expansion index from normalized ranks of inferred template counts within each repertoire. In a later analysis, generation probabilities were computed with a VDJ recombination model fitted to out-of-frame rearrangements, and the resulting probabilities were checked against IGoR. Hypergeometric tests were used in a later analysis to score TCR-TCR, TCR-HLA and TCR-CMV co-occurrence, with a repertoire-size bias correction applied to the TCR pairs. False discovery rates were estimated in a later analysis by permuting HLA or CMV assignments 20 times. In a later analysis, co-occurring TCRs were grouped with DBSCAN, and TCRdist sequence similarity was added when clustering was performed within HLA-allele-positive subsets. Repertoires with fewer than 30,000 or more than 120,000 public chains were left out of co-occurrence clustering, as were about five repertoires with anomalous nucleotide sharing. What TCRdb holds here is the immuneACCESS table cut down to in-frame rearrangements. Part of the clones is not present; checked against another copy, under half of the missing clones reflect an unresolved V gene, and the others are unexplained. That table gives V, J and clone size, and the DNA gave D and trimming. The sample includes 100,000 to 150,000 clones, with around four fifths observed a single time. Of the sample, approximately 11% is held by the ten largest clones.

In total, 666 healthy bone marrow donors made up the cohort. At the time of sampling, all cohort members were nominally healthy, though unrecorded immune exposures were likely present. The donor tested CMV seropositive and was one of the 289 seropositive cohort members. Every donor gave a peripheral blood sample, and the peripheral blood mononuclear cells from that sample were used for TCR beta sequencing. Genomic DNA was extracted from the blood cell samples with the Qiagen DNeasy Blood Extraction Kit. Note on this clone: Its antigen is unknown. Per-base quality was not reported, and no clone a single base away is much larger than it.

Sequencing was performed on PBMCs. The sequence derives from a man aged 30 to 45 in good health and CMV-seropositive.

The DNA is as follows: TGCAGCGTTTTTCTAGCGGGAGGGCCGTATGAGCAGTTCTTC. This codes for CSVFLAGGPYEQFF. In this chain, TRBV29-1 is recombined with TRBJ2-1, and TRBD2 matches 12 of the central bases. The germline V gene gives CDR1 as SQVTM and CDR2 as ANQGSEA. Ends trimmed: V by 5 bases, J by 8 bases; bases unmatched to a gene: 7. The CDR3, from cysteine to phenylalanine, totals 14 residues. Only the CDR3 portion is preserved as DNA: 42 bases, with reading frame beginning at the first base.